This is a list of T cell receptor beta chains from one sample in a study of blood T cell repertoires in COVID-19. Here immunoSEQ multiplex PCR was the method, and the copy in TCRdb shows in-frame clones only, minus some. The table has a few hundred thousand clones, 65% to 85% seen once; the top ten hold more than 3%. The sample taken for sequencing was PBMCs or T cells enriched from blood (not recorded which). These TCRs come from a man aged 45 to 65 who had recovered from COVID-19. CDR3s include the opening cysteine and the closing phenylalanine or tryptophan. The D gene is left open where the match is weak. Clone size is not always given. Where it is, it says once, few, many or a class for expanded clones.

>TRBD1|TRBV28|TRBJ2-1|once
CASSRGGVYNEQFF
TGTGCCAGCAGCCGAGGGGGCGTCTACAATGAGCAGTTCTTC
>NA|TRBV4-1|TRBJ2-7|NA
CASSQVVSGAYEQYF
TGCGCCAGCAGCCAAGTGGTTTCAGGGGCCTACGAGCAGTACTTC
>TRBD1|TRBV6-5|TRBJ2-3|NA
CASRVRDRGTDTQYF
TGTGCCAGCCGAGTGAGGGACAGGGGAACAGATACGCAGTATTTT
>NA|TRBV5-4|TRBJ1-3|NA
CASSLGSKGPSSGNTIYF
TGTGCCAGCAGCTTAGGCTCTAAGGGGCCCTCCTCTGGAAACACCATATATTTT
>NA|TRBV9|TRBJ2-1|once
CASSVAFPNMRDNEQFF
TGTGCCAGCAGCGTAGCTTTCCCCAATATGAGGGACAATGAGCAGTTCTTC
>TRBD1|TRBV27|TRBJ2-7|NA
CASSFRDSSYEQYF
TGTGCCAGCAGTTTCCGGGACAGCTCCTACGAGCAGTACTTC
>NA|TRBV19|TRBJ1-5|NA
CATLEFTGSNQPQHF
TGTGCCACTTTAGAATTCACAGGGAGCAATCAGCCCCAGCATTTT
>TRBD1|TRBV27|TRBJ2-7|NA
CASRRQGQGVYEQYF
TGTGCCAGCAGACGACAAGGACAGGGGGTCTACGAGCAGTACTTC
>TRBD2|TRBV7-3|TRBJ2-2|NA
CASSSPSGVTTGELFF
TGTGCCAGCAGCTCACCGAGCGGGGTCACTACCGGGGAGCTGTTTTTT
>NA|TRBV6-1|TRBJ1-3|NA
CASSGTGLWDSGNTIYF
TGTGCCAGCAGTGGAACAGGTCTGTGGGACTCTGGAAACACCATATATTTT
>NA|TRBV3-1/TRBV3-2|TRBJ2-4|NA
CASSQASGVGNIQYF
TGTGCCAGCAGCCAAGCCTCGGGAGTCGGAAACATTCAGTACTTC